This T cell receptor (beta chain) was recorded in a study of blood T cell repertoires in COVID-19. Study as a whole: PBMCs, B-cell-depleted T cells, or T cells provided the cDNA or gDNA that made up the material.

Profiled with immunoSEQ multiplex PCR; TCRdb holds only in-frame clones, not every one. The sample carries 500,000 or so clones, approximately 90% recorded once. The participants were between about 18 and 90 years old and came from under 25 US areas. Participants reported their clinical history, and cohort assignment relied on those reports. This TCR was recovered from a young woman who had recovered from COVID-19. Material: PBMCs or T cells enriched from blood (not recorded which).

This CDR3 reads CASSIRQVDSPLHF. The CDR3 DNA is TGTGCCAGTAGTATTCGGCAGGTTGATTCACCCCTCCACTTT. This rearrangement joins TRBV19 to TRBJ1-6, with D unresolved. Trimming cost V 3 bases and J 8 bases, with 11 bases left between them. This CDR3 is built from 14 residues. CDR1 is LNHDA and CDR2 is SQIVND in the germline V gene (reference sequence). The full variable domain, its missing parts supplied by reference TRBV19 and TRBJ1-6, is DGGITQSPKYLFRKEGQNVTLSCEQNLNHDAMYWYRQDPGQGLRLIYYSQIVNDFQKGDIAEGYSVSREKKESFPLTVTSAQKNPTAFYLCASSIRQVDSPLHFGNGTRLTVT.